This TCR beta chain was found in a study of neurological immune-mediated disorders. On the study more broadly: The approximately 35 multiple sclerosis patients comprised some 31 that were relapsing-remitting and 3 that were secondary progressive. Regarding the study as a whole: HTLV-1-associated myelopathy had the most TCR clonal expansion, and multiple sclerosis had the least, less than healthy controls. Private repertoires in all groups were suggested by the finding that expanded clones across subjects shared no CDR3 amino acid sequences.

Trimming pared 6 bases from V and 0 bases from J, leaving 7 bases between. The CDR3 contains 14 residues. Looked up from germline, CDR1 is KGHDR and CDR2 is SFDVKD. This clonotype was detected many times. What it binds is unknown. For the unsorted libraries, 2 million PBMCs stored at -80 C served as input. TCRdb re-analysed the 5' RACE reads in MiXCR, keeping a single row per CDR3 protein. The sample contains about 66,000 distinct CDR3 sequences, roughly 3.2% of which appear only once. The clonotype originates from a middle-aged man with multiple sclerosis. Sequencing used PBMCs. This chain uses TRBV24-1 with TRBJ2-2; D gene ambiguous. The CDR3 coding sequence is TGTGCCACCAGTAAATCGGCGAACACCGGGGAGCTGTTTTTT. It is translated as CATSKSANTGELFF.